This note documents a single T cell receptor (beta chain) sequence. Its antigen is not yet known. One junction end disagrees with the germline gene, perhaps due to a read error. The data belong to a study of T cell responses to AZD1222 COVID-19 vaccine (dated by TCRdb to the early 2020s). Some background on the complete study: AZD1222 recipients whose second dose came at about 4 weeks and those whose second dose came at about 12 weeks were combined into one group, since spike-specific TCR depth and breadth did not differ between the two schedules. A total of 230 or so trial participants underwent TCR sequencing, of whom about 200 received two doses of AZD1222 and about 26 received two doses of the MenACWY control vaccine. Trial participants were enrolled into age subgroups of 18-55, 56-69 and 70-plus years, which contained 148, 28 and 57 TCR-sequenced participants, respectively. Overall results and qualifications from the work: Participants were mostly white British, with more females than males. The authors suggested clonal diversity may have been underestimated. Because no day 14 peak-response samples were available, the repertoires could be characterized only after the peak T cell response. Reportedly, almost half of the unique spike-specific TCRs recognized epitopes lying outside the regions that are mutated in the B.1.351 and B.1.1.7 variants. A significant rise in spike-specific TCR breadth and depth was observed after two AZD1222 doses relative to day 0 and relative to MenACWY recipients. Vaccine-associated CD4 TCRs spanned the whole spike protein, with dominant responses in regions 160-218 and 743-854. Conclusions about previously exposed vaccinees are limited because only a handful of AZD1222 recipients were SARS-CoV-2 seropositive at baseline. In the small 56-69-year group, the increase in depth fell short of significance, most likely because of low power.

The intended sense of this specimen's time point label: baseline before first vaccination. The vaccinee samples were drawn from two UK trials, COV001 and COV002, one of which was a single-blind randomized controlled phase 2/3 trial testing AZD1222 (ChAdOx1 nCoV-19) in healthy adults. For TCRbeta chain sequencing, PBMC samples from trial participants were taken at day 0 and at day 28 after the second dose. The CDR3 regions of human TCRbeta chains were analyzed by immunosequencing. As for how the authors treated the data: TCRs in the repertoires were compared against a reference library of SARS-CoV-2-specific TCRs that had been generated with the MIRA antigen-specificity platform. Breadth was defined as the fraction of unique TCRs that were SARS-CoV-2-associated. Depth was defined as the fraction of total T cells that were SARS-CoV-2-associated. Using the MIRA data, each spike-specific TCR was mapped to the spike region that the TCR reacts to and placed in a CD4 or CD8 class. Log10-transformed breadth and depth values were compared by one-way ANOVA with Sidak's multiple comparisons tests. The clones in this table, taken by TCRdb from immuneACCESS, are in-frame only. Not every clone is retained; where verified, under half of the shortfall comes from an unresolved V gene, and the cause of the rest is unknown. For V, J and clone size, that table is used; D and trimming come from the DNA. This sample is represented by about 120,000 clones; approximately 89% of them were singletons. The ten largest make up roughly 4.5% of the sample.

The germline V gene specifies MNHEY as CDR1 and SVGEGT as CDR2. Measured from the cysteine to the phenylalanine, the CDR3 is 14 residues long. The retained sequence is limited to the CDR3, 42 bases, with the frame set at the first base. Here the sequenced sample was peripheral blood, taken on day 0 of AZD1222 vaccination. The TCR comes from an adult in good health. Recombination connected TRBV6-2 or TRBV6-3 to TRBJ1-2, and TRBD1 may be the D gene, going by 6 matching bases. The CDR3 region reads CASRYSTGNYGYTF. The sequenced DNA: TGTGCCAGCAGATACTCAACAGGGAACTATGGCTACACCTTC.